This TCR beta chain was observed in a study of blood T cells in healthy people across ages. Study results and limitations: Diversity was higher, and naive CD4+ cells more numerous, in long-lived donors than in aged donors. Observed TCR beta diversity showed a strong correlation with the percentage of naive T cells as measured by flow cytometry. Considered underestimates were the diversity estimates obtained from one million T cells.

Alongside a J-beta primer mix, a sample-barcoded 5' primer served in a second PCR lasting roughly 7 to 12 cycles. All samples gave at least 2.5 million CDR3-containing paired-end reads. One entry per CDR3 protein, called by TCRdb with MiXCR from the 5' RACE reads. The table lists 910,000 or so distinct CDR3 sequences, just over 50% of them singletons. CDR1 is SGHTA, CDR2 FQGNSA, per germline. V shed 5 bases and J shed 2 bases, with 16 bases lying between them. The CDR3 is made up of 16 amino acids. A remark on this clonotype: The antigen is undetermined.

This clonotype was obtained from a woman in her sixties or seventies in good health. Sequenced: blood. The chain combines TRBV7-2 with TRBJ2-1; TRBD2 might be the D (7 bases). CDR3 nucleotides: TGTGCCAGCAGCCCTTTTGGCGGGGGCACCTACAATGAGCAGTTCTTC. Encoded protein: CASSPFGGGTYNEQFF.